Included here is one T cell receptor beta chain sequence, with context. These data come from a study of T cell changes during pregnancy in multiple sclerosis. The data were produced by immunoSEQ multiplex PCR, yet TCRdb's version contains in-frame clones alone and is incomplete. The table includes tens of thousands of clones, about 90% detected once. This TCR derives from a female donor with multiple sclerosis, enrolled in a pregnancy study. Sequences were derived from peripheral blood, sampled after pregnancy.

CDR3 bases: TGTGCCAGCAGCAGAACGAGGGGGCCTAACACTGAAGCTTTCTTT. It is translated as CASSRTRGPNTEAFF. The genes are TRBV7-3 and TRBJ1-1; TRBD1 matches 7 bases. The trim removed 5 bases at V and 2 bases at J, leaving 8 bases unmatched. CDR1 is SGHTA and CDR2 is FQGTGA in the germline V gene. CDR3 size: 15 residues.